One T cell receptor (beta chain) is described in this entry. Its specificity is not known. The data belong to a study of T cell responses to AZD1222 COVID-19 vaccine. For the study at large: Second-dose timings of about 4 or about 12 weeks were pooled.

This CDR3 has 14 residues. Between the trimmed V and J ends, which lost 5 bases and 1 base, there was a span of 11 bases. Per the germline V gene, CDR1 is LNHDA and CDR2 is SQIVND (reference sequence). The protocol was immunoSEQ multiplex PCR, while the TCRdb copy is restricted to in-frame clones and leaves out a portion. This sample has 200,000 to 300,000 clones, with more than 85% found just once. General study findings and limits: The span of vaccine-associated CD4 TCRs extended across spike, with dominance at 160-218 and 743-854. Within unmutated variant regions lay the reported targets of nearly half of spike-specific TCRs.

This sequence joins TRBV19 and TRBJ1-1; D gene unclear. The sample was peripheral blood, taken on day 0 of AZD1222 vaccination. This TCR came from an adult in good health. The CDR3 region has the DNA TGTGCCAGTAGTTTCAGTTATGGGAACACTGAAGCTTTCTTT. Its protein product is CASSFSYGNTEAFF.